The 32 T cell receptor beta chains below all came from one sample that was sequenced in a study of T cells in Graves' hyperthyroidism and ophthalmopathy. Amplification yielded TCR beta CDR3 regions, with RNA transcripts as the source. The TCR CDR3 was amplified in a first-round RT-PCR using the HTBI primer set. Using its own MiXCR run on the multiplex PCR reads, TCRdb lists one record per CDR3 protein. The sample includes fewer than 750,000 distinct CDR3 sequences, roughly 15% of them seen just once. The sequencing input was blood. The receptors derive from a woman in her forties with Graves' ophthalmopathy.

Worth noting for this clonotype: A much larger clone differs from this one at a single base, so this may be a read error. The genes are TRBV6-1 and TRBJ2-2; 9 nucleotides agree with TRBD2. This CDR3 comprises 15 residues. CDR1 and CDR2 from the germline V gene are MNHNS and SASEGT. The CDR3 is CASSDLAGNTGELSF. CDR3 nucleotide sequence: TGTGCCAGCAGTGACCTAGCGGGGAACACCGGGGAGCTGTCTTTT.

This chain connects TRBV28 to TRBJ1-5; the D is unclear. The CDR3 is 15 amino acids. In germline, CDR1 is MDHEN, CDR2 SYDVKM. V lost 2 bases, J lost 0 bases, and 8 bases lay in between. The CDR3 region is CASSLGDPSNQPQHF. Written as DNA, the CDR3 is TGTGCCAGCAGTTTAGGAGATCCTAGCAATCAGCCCCAGCATTTT.

This rearrangement joins TRBV28 to TRBJ2-3; D is perhaps TRBD2 (6 bases). V was clipped by 2 bases and J by 4 bases, with 19 bases between them. The V gene's germline CDR1 is MDHEN and CDR2 SYDVKM. There are 17 residues in the CDR3. This CDR3 is CASSLKPLANPPDTQYF. CDR3 in DNA: TGTGCCAGCAGTTTAAAACCCCTAGCGAACCCCCCAGATACGCAGTATTTT.

This clonotype appeared many times. The chain links TRBV12-3 or TRBV12-4 to TRBJ2-7; D uncertain. The V and J ends lost 8 bases and 7 bases respectively, with 12 bases between them. The CDR3 contains 11 residues. The CDR3 DNA sequence: TGTGCCAGCGGCCTTGGCGGAGAGCAGTACTTC. Translating gives CASGLGGEQYF.

The sample holds many counts of this clonotype. This may be a read error: a much more frequent sequence differs by one nucleotide. This chain links TRBV6-4 with TRBJ1-2, with a possible D match to TRBD1 (5 bases). Germline CDR1 reads MRHNA; CDR2 reads SNTAGT. V gave up 0 bases and J gave up 8 bases, with 16 bases separating them. CDR3 length equals 15 residues. The CDR3 DNA reads TGTGCCAGCAGTGACTCGATGGAAGCAGGGCTCGGCTACACCTTC. Encoded protein: CASSDSMEAGLGYTF.

This clonotype was counted at least ten times. The gene calls are TRBV6-2 or TRBV6-3 and TRBJ2-7, with 9 bases fitting TRBD1. The germline gives CDR1 MNHEY, CDR2 SVGEGT. Germline trimming cut 4 bases from V and 4 bases from J; bases unmatched to any gene: 11. The CDR3 runs to 16 residues. CDR3 nucleotide sequence: TGTGCCAGCAGTTCACCCCAACAGGGGGCGAGGTACGAGCAGTACTTC. This encodes CASSSPQQGARYEQYF.

This clonotype occurred many times. The V and J genes are TRBV29-1 and TRBJ2-5; tentatively, D is TRBD2 (5 bases). The germline V and J ends were trimmed by 0 bases and 4 bases, with 15 bases remaining between them. This CDR3 region has 15 residues. CDR1 and CDR2 (germline): SQVTM, ANQGSEA. CDR3 coding DNA: TGCAGCGTTGAAGATCGGGGTAGCTGGGGAGAGACCCAGTACTTC. Amino acid sequence: CSVEDRGSWGETQYF.

V and J are TRBV19 and TRBJ2-3; 9 positions match TRBD2. There are 16 residues in the CDR3. Trimming cost V 5 bases and J 0 bases; bases outside gene matches: 6. Germline V gene sequence: CDR1 LNHDA, CDR2 SQIVND (reference sequence). CDR3 sequence: CASSHVAGASTDTQYF. CDR3 sequence (DNA): TGTGCCAGTAGTCACGTAGCGGGGGCAAGCACAGATACGCAGTATTTT.

J is TRBJ1-6 and V is TRBV6-2 or TRBV6-3; no clear D gene. Germline-derived CDR1 and CDR2 are MNHEY and SVGEGT. The V and J ends lost 4 bases and 10 bases respectively, with 5 bases between them. This CDR3 is 11 amino acids long. CDR3 DNA: TGTGCCAGCAGTTTCGACTCACCCCTCCACTTT. Amino acids: CASSFDSPLHF.

Concerning this clonotype: Its ends do not fully match the called genes, so a read error is possible. The chain is built from TRBV6-2 or TRBV6-3 and TRBJ2-2; D may be TRBD2 (6 bases). CDR1 is MNHEY, CDR2 SVGEGT, per germline. CDR3 length equals 15 residues. The CDR3 DNA is TGTGCCAGAAGTTATAGTAGCGGGAACACCGGGGAGCTGTTTTTT. As protein: CARSYSSGNTGELFF.

This clonotype came up many times. The genes are TRBV28 and TRBJ2-7, with 15 nucleotides matching TRBD2. The CDR3 has 14 residues. With V trimmed by 7 bases and J by 6 bases, 4 bases remained unmatched. Germline CDR1 reads MDHEN; CDR2 reads SYDVKM. The CDR3 protein is CASTSGLAGGEQYF. The CDR3 DNA is TGTGCCAGCACCTCGGGACTAGCGGGAGGCGAGCAGTACTTC.

This clonotype was counted many times. CDR3 sequence (DNA): TGCAGCGTTGTAAGAGGGAGAACAGGGGAAGCCTATCAGCCCCAGCATTTT. Translated, it gives CSVVRGRTGEAYQPQHF. The chain joins TRBV29-1 to TRBJ1-5; 7 nucleotides match TRBD1. The CDR3 is made up of 17 amino acids. Germline values: CDR1 SQVTM, CDR2 ANQGSEA. V gave up 4 bases and J gave up 5 bases; unmatched junction bases: 17.

The rearrangement uses TRBV6-2 or TRBV6-3 and TRBJ2-7, with 9 bases that match TRBD2. This CDR3 has 14 residues. V was clipped by 6 bases and J by 6 bases; unmatched bases: 9. CDR1 and CDR2 (germline): MNHEY, SVGEGT. CDR3 in DNA: TGTGCCAGCAGGGGGGTTAGCGGGAGTCGCGAGCAGTACTTC. This sequence encodes CASRGVSGSREQYF.

The chain joins TRBV12-3 or TRBV12-4 to TRBJ1-1; the D gene is possibly TRBD1 (6 bases). Trimming cost V 3 bases and J 4 bases, with 15 bases left between them. The CDR3 has 15 amino acids. The CDR3 DNA reads as TGTGCCAGCAGTTTTAGGTGGGGGGCCGGCACTGAAGCTTTCTTT. Its protein is CASSFRWGAGTEAFF.

With respect to this clonotype: A much bigger clone sits one base away, suggesting this may be a read error. This sequence joins TRBV7-2 and TRBJ2-7; maybe TRBD1 (6 bases). V was pared by 5 bases and J by 3 bases, with 11 bases between. Germline CDR1 is SGHTA and CDR2 is FQGNSA. CDR3 length: 13 amino acids. CDR3 loop: CASSHGQFYEQYF. The CDR3 bases are TGTGCCAGCAGCCATGGACAGTTCTACGAGCAGTACTTC. The whole variable domain, filled in from reference TRBV7-2 and TRBJ2-7, reads GAGVSQSPSNKVTEKGKDVELRCDPISGHTALYWYRQSLGQGLEFLIYFQGNSAPDKSGLPSDRFSAERTGGSVSTLTIQRTQQEDSAVYLCASSHGQFYEQYFGPGTRLTVT.

This clonotype was observed many times. The rearrangement uses TRBV27 and TRBJ1-1, with 9 bases aligning to TRBD1. In germline, CDR1 is MNHEY, CDR2 SMNVEV (reference sequence). The V gene end was trimmed by 4 bases and the J gene end by 1 base; junction bases not matched to a gene: 7. CDR3 length equals 16 residues. The CDR3 is CASSSRTGAPNTEAFF. CDR3 DNA: TGTGCCAGCAGTTCCCGGACAGGGGCCCCGAACACTGAAGCTTTCTTT.

Remarks on this clonotype: A read error is likely, as this CDR3 ends without the conserved phenylalanine or tryptophan. The rearrangement joins TRBV6-7 to TRBJ2-6; no firm D call. TRBV6-7 is an ORF, with its function uncertain. There are 13 residues in the CDR3. V lost 2 bases and J lost 5, with 4 bases in between. The CDR3 loop reads CASSYRRANVLTS. DNA of the CDR3: TGTGCCAGCAGTTACCGCCGGGCCAACGTCCTGACTTCC.

This clonotype has just a few counts. The junction differs from germline at one of its ends, possibly a read error. V and J are TRBV30 and TRBJ1-4, with D perhaps TRBD1 (6 bases). Germline V CDR1 and CDR2: GTSNPN, SVGIG (reference sequence). The CDR3 length is 15 residues. CDR3 sequence: CTWSVRASRGEKLFF. The CDR3 coding sequence is TGTACCTGGAGTGTGCGGGCCTCAAGGGGGGAAAAACTGTTTTTT.

V and J are TRBV14 and TRBJ2-7, with D uncertain. The V end was cut by 2 bases, the J end by 7 bases, with 24 bases between. Germline CDR1 SGHDN, CDR2 FVKESK. The CDR3 consists of 17 residues. CDR3 amino acids: CASSQNTGPIRPYEQYF. Here the CDR3 DNA reads TGTGCCAGCAGCCAAAATACTGGGCCGATAAGGCCGTATGAGCAGTACTTC.

The sample holds many counts of this clonotype. The DNA of the CDR3 is TGCGCCAGCAAACCGACTAGCGGGAGGGCCGGGGAGACCCAGTACTTC. This sequence encodes CASKPTSGRAGETQYF. The chain combines TRBV5-1 with TRBJ2-5; 14 positions agree with TRBD2. This CDR3 spans 16 amino acids. Losses at the gene ends were 6 bases for V and 5 bases for J; bases not matched to a gene: 9. CDR1 and CDR2 (germline): SGHRS, YFSETQ. The full variable domain, rest sourced from reference TRBV5-1 and TRBJ2-5, is KAGVTQTPRYLIKTRGQQVTLSCSPISGHRSVSWYQQTPGQGLQFLFEYFSETQRNKGNFPGRFSGRQFSNSRSEMNVSTLELGDSALYLCASKPTSGRAGETQYFGPGTRLLVL.

The chain is built from TRBV10-3 and TRBJ2-2; TRBD2 agrees at 13 bases. CDR3 size: 18 residues. The V segment lost 5 bases and the J segment 3 bases; nucleotides outside the gene matches: 9. The germline gives CDR1 ENHRY, CDR2 SYGVKD. This CDR3 reads CAISTGLAGSVDTGELFF. CDR3 nucleotide sequence: TGTGCCATCAGTACGGGACTAGCGGGATCTGTTGACACCGGGGAGCTGTTTTTT.

This clonotype appeared many times. The chain uses TRBV6-1 and TRBJ1-5, with TRBD1 identical over 7 bases. CDR3 length equals 17 residues. Losses at the gene ends were 1 base for V and 3 bases for J; bases not matched to a gene: 9. Germline CDR1 reads MNHNS; CDR2 reads SASEGT. The CDR3 DNA reads TGTGCCAGCAGTGAAGAGCCGGGACAGAGTTTCAATCAGCCCCAGCATTTT. As protein: CASSEEPGQSFNQPQHF.

V usage is TRBV11-3 and J usage is TRBJ2-7; 9 nucleotides align to TRBD1. Per germline, CDR1 SGHNT and CDR2 YENEEA. V gave up 5 bases and J gave up 5 bases; unmatched junction bases: 10. This CDR3 is built from 15 residues. The CDR3 is CASSPRRGQGDEQYF. CDR3 DNA sequence: TGTGCCAGCAGCCCACGGCGGGGACAGGGAGACGAGCAGTACTTC.

This clonotype turned up a few times. The chain carries TRBV30 and TRBJ2-2, with D uncertain. V was cut by 0 bases and J by 2 bases, with 7 bases left in between. CDR1 and CDR2 (germline): GTSNPN, SVGIG (reference sequence). This CDR3 spans 14 amino acids. The CDR3 DNA reads TGTGCCTGGAGTGTACACACAAACACCGGGGAGCTGTTTTTT. It specifies CAWSVHTNTGELFF. The full variable domain, rest sourced from reference TRBV30 and TRBJ2-2, is SQTIHQWPATLVQPVGSPLSLECTVEGTSNPNLYWYRQAAGRGLQLLFYSVGIGQISSEVPQNLSASRPQDRQFILSSKKLLLSDSGFYLCAWSVHTNTGELFFGEGSRLTVL.

This clonotype showed up many times. The V and J genes are TRBV7-3 and TRBJ2-7; 7 nucleotides match TRBD1. CDR3 size: 14 residues. The junction had 7 bases not matched to a gene; V was cut back by 8 bases and J by 0 bases. Germline lookup yields CDR1 SGHTA and CDR2 FQGTGA. CDR3 in DNA: TGTGCCAGCGCTCGGGACAGCTACTCCTACGAGCAGTACTTC. This sequence encodes CASARDSYSYEQYF.

In this sample, this clonotype turned up many times. The CDR3 sequence: CASSELSIAGELFF. CDR3 nucleotides: TGTGCCAGCAGTGAACTTTCGATTGCCGGGGAGCTGTTTTTT. The V gene is TRBV6-1, the J gene TRBJ2-2; D remains ambiguous. The ends were cut back, 2 bases at V and 6 bases at J, with 10 bases in the middle. Germline values: CDR1 MNHNS, CDR2 SASEGT. The CDR3 has 14 amino acids.

This clonotype was seen repeatedly, ten times or more. The chain is built from TRBV20-1 and TRBJ1-2; the D is unclear. Germline V gives CDR1 DFQATT, CDR2 SNEGSKA (reference sequence). CDR3 size: 14 residues. V lost 5 bases, J lost 1 base, and 14 bases lay in between. The DNA of the CDR3 is TGCAGTGCTGCGGTGCCCAACTTTAACTATGGCTACACCTTC. This sequence encodes CSAAVPNFNYGYTF.

At least ten counts were recorded for this clonotype. The chain employs TRBV28 and TRBJ1-1; D is ambiguous. The CDR3 extends over 14 amino acids. Trimming removed 6 bases at V and 1 base at J, with 12 bases between. CDR1 is MDHEN, CDR2 SYDVKM, per germline. The CDR3 nucleotides are TGTGCCAGCAGCTACCTTCTTCGGAACACTGAAGCTTTCTTT. This sequence encodes CASSYLLRNTEAFF.

Concerning this clonotype itself: Compared with germline, one end of the junction differs, possibly owing to a read error. The chain recombines TRBV18 with TRBJ1-1, with D uncertain. This CDR3 has 13 residues. The germline CDR1 and CDR2 sequences are KGHSH and LQKENI. The chain's CDR3 is CSSSPSVTAEAFF. The CDR3 region has the DNA TGTTCCAGCTCCCCGTCGGTTACGGCTGAAGCTTTCTTT.

There are many counts of this clonotype. V is TRBV20-1 and J is TRBJ1-1, with D unresolved. Trimming cost V 2 bases and J 0 bases, with 4 bases left between them. The germline CDR1 and CDR2 sequences are DFQATT and SNEGSKA (reference sequence). The CDR3 is made up of 12 amino acids. CDR3 nucleotide sequence: TGCAGTGCTAGATTTATGAACACTGAAGCTTTCTTT. It yields the protein CSARFMNTEAFF.

The chain is built from TRBV24-1 and TRBJ2-7; D may correspond to TRBD1 or TRBD2 (5 bases each). CDR1 is KGHDR, CDR2 SFDVKD, per germline. The CDR3 sequence is 14 residues long. V lost 5 bases to trimming and J lost 4 bases, with 14 bases between them. The CDR3 DNA is TGTGCCACCAGTGGGGACCTCCGCCCTTACGAGCAGTACTTC. Translating it yields CATSGDLRPYEQYF.

With respect to this clonotype: This may come from a read error, since a much larger clone is one base off. The rearrangement joins TRBV19 to TRBJ1-1, with D possibly matching TRBD1 (6 bases). This CDR3 is 14 amino acids long. Between the trimmed V and J ends, which lost 7 bases and 3 bases, there was a span of 15 bases. Looked up from germline, CDR1 is LNHDA and CDR2 is SQIVND (reference sequence). Here the CDR3 reads CASTEGGRHTEAFF. The CDR3 region has the DNA TGTGCCAGTACCGAGGGGGGCAGACACACTGAAGCTTTCTTT. Full variable domain (missing parts from reference TRBV19 and TRBJ1-1): DGGITQSPKYLFRKEGQNVTLSCEQNLNHDAMYWYRQDPGQGLRLIYYSQIVNDFQKGDIAEGYSVSREKKESFPLTVTSAQKNPTAFYLCASTEGGRHTEAFFGQGTRLTVV.